This record covers a single T cell receptor beta chain. This sample was included in a study of blood T cell repertoires in COVID-19. The wider study: Collection of acute and convalescent COVID-19 samples took place in the United States, Italy and Spain. T cells, B-cell-depleted T cells, or PBMCs provided the cDNA or gDNA that served as material.

Authors' methods: It was from reference gene primer amplification that nucleated cell counts were estimated. TCRdb's copy holds only in-frame clones and misses some; the assay was immunoSEQ multiplex PCR. That table is the source of V, J and clone size, and D and trimming were worked out from the DNA. The table records 40,000 to 55,000 clones, around 85% of them present only once. The receptor was derived from a man aged 50 to 59 with active COVID-19. The sample consisted of peripheral blood.

CDR3 sequence (DNA): TGCGCCAGCAGCCAAGATGAGGAAATTAACTATGGCTACACCTTC. Encoded protein: CASSQDEEINYGYTF. The chain couples TRBV4-3 to TRBJ1-2; D gene uncertain. Germline V lookup: CDR1 LGHNA, CDR2 YSLEER. V lost 0 bases and J 1 base, leaving 9 bases between the germline ends. The CDR3 has 15 residues.